This T cell receptor (beta chain) is drawn from a study of shared clonotypes between healthy human individuals. Overall study results and limits: Generally, naive subsets came out with larger estimated richness than memory subsets.

V lost 1 base, J lost 4 bases, and 6 bases stayed unmatched. The CDR3 runs 16 residues. Germline V lookup: CDR1 LGHNA, CDR2 YSLEER. CD45RO-negative, CCR7-selected cells formed the naive CD8 fraction, which excluded terminally differentiated effector memory CD45RA+ cells. Donors, without exception, were Caucasian adults residing in Nashville, Tennessee. With respect to this clone: The antigen remains unidentified.

Here immunoSEQ multiplex PCR was the method, and the copy in TCRdb shows in-frame clones only, minus some. The table records 2 million to 2.5 million clones, over 85% of them present only once. Sequenced: naive CD8+ T cells sorted from blood. This TCR was recovered from a man aged 18 to 29 in good health. The J gene is TRBJ2-7, the V gene TRBV4-3; 11 bases are a match to TRBD1. The CDR3 coding sequence is TGCGCCAGCAGCCAAGGGGGACAGGGGGAGAATTACGAGCAGTACTTC. Its translation is CASSQGGQGENYEQYF.